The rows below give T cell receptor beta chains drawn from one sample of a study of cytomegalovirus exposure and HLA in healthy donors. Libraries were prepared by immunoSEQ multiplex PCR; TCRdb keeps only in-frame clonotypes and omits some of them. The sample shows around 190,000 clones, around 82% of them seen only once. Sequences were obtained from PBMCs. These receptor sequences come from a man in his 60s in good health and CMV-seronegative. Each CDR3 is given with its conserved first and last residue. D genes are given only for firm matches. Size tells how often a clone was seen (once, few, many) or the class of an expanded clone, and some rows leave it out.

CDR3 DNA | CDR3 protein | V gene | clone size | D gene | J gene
TGTGCCAGCAGTGGGGACAGGGTCCAACCTGAAGCTTTCTTT | CASSGDRVQPEAFF | TRBV2 | - | TRBD1 | TRBJ1-1
TGTGTCAGAAGCCCAGCCGAGGACAGTGCCTGGGAGCAGTACTTC | CVRSPAEDSAWEQYF | TRBV7-5 | - | - | TRBJ2-7
TGTGCCAGCAGCTTGGACAGGGGACGAGAGACCCAGTACTTC | CASSLDRGRETQYF | TRBV5-4 | - | TRBD1 | TRBJ2-5
TGCGCCAGCAAGGGGCCTAGCGGCCACGCAGCCGGGGAGCTGTTTTTT | CASKGPSGHAAGELFF | TRBV5-1 | - | TRBD2 | TRBJ2-2
TGTGCCAGCTCACCACTCAGGACTAGCGGGAGTCCGGGCTACGAGCAGTACTTC | CASSPLRTSGSPGYEQYF | TRBV18 | - | TRBD2 | TRBJ2-7
TGTGCCAGCAGTCAACGGGACAGCTCCTACGAGCAGTACTTC | CASSQRDSSYEQYF | TRBV11-3 | - | TRBD1 | TRBJ2-7
TGTGCCAGCAACCGCGGGACGGCGGCCAAAAACATTCAGTACTTC | CASNRGTAAKNIQYF | TRBV28 | few | - | TRBJ2-4
TGCGCCAGCATGGACAGGGGGAACACTGAAGCTTTCTTT | CASMDRGNTEAFF | TRBV10-1 | - | TRBD1 | TRBJ1-1
TGCGCCAGCAGCTTGGAGGACAGGGAAAGCTACGAGCAGTACTTC | CASSLEDRESYEQYF | TRBV5-1 | - | TRBD1 | TRBJ2-7
TGCGCCAGCAGCCGAACTCTACAAGAGACCCAGTACTTC | CASSRTLQETQYF | TRBV5-1 | - | - | TRBJ2-5
TGTGCCAGCAGTTCTAGGTGCGATACGCAGTATTTT | CASSSRCDTQYF | TRBV6-7 | - | - | TRBJ2-3
TGTGCCAGCAGGTTGCCAGGGGAGAATCAGCCCCAGCATTTT | CASRLPGENQPQHF | TRBV28 | once | - | TRBJ1-5
TGTGCCAGCAGCTTTCGACCCCGAACAGGCACAGATACGCAGTATTTT | CASSFRPRTGTDTQYF | TRBV11-1 | once | - | TRBJ2-3